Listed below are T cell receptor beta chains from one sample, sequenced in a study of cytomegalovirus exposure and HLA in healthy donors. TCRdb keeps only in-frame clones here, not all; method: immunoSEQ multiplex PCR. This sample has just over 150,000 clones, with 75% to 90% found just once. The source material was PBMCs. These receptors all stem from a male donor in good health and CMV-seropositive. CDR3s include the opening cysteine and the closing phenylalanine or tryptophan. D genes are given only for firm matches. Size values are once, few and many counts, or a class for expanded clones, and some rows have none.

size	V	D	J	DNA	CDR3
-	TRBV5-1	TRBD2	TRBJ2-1	TGCGCCAGCAGCTTGGAGCTAGCGGGAGGGGCCCATGAGCAGTTCTTC	CASSLELAGGAHEQFF
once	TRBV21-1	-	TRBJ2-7	TGTGCCAGCAGCCAAGGCACTAGCGGAAACTACGAGCAGTACTTC	CASSQGTSGNYEQYF
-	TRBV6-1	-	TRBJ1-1	TGTGCCAGCAGTGAACGGCGGACTGAAGCTTTCTTT	CASSERRTEAFF
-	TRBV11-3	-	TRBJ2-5	TGTGCCAGCAGCGTGACAGTTCAAGAGACCCAGTACTTC	CASSVTVQETQYF
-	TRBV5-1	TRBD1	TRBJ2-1	TGCGCCAGCAGTTCGGGACAGCTCTCCTACAATGAGCAGTTCTTC	CASSSGQLSYNEQFF
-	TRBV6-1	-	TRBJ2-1	TGTGCCAGCAGTGAGGTCGTAGGCGGCCATGAGCAGTTCTTC	CASSEVVGGHEQFF
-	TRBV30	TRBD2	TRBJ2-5	TGTGCCTGGAAGCGGGGGTGGGAGACCCAGTACTTC	CAWKRGWETQYF
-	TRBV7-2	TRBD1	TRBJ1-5	TGTGCCAGCAGCGTCAACCACAGGGGGCGAGTCAATCAGCCCCAGCATTTT	CASSVNHRGRVNQPQHF
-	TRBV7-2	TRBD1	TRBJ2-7	TGTGCCAGCAGCTTAGTATTTCCGGGACAGGGATCTAACGAGCAGTACTTC	CASSLVFPGQGSNEQYF
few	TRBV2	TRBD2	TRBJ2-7	TGTGCCACCTTTCTGGGGGAGGGCCCCTACGAGCAGTACTTC	CATFLGEGPYEQYF
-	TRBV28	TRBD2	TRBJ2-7	TGTGCCAGCAGTTCGGGGGGGGCACTTGGATACGAGCAGTACTTC	CASSSGGALGYEQYF
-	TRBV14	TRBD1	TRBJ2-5	TGTGCCAGCAGCCAGGGCGTAATTATCAGGGGGCAAGAGACCCAGTACTTC	CASSQGVIIRGQETQYF
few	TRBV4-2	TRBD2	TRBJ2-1	TGTGCCAGCAGCCTCCTTACTAGCGAGTACAATGAGCAGTTCTTC	CASSLLTSEYNEQFF
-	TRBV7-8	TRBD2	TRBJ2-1	TGTGCCAGCAGCTTAGCACTGGGAGGGAACAATGAGCAGTTCTTC	CASSLALGGNNEQFF
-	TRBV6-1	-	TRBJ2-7	TGTGCCAGCAGTGAAGCGGCGAGCGTAGCCTACGAGCAGTACTTC	CASSEAASVAYEQYF
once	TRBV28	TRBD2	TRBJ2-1	TGTGCCAGCAGCACAACGGCCTGGGCTAGCGGGAGGTCTATCGATGAGCAGTTCTTC	CASSTTAWASGRSIDEQFF
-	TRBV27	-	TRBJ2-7	TGTGCCAGCAGGTCCTATGGGCCCGGAGGCGAGCAGTACTTC	CASRSYGPGGEQYF
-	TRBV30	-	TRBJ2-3	TGTGCCTGGAGCCAATCCCGGGACTCCTACACAGATACGCAGTATTTT	CAWSQSRDSYTDTQYF
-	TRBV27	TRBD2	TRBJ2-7	TGTGCCAGCAGTACTACTAGCGGTAACACCTACGAGCAGTACTTC	CASSTTSGNTYEQYF
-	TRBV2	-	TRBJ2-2	TGTGCCAGTCGGGACTCTTACACCGGGGAGCTGTTTTTT	CASRDSYTGELFF
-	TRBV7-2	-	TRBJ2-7	TGTGCCAGCAGGTTACGACAGGGACTTGTATCCGAGCAGTACTTC	CASRLRQGLVSEQYF
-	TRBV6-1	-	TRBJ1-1	TGTGCCGGGCGGGTGCCGAGAGAAGCTTTCTTT	CAGRVPREAFF
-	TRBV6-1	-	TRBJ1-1	TGTGCCAGCAAAATCAGGCTAAGCACTGAAGCTTTCTTT	CASKIRLSTEAFF
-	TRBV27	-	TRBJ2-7	TGTGCCAGCAGGAGCAACTACGAGCAGTACTTC	CASRSNYEQYF
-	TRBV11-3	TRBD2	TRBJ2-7	TGTGCCAGCAGCTCCGGGGGGAGCTCCTACGAGCAGTACTTC	CASSSGGSSYEQYF
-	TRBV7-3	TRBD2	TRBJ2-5	TGTGCCAGCAGCTTCCTTGGGACTAGCGGGAGTAATCAAGAGACCCAGTACTTC	CASSFLGTSGSNQETQYF
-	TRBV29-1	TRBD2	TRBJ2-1	TGCAGCGTTCCCTCATCGGGACTAGCTTACAATGAGCAGTTCTTC	CSVPSSGLAYNEQFF
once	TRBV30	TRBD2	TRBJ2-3	TGTGCCTCCCCCAAGGAGCGGGGAACCACAGATACGCAGTATTTT	CASPKERGTTDTQYF
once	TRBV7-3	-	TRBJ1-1	TGTGCCAGCAGCTACCTACGGGAAAGGGCGGGGACTGAAGCTTTCTTT	CASSYLRERAGTEAFF